This TCR beta chain was captured in a study of metastatic and nonmetastatic thyroid tumors. Study background: From malignant and benign thyroid patients, repertoires in blood and in tumor or nodule tissue were compared. Overall study findings and caveats: TCR beta diversity was reportedly significantly higher in malignant thyroid tumors than benign nodules, in blood and tumor.

The CDR3 spans 16 residues. Germline CDR1 is MNHEY and CDR2 is SMNVEV (reference sequence). Between the trimmed V and J ends, which lost 3 bases and 1 base, there was a span of 15 bases. No patient received treatment before thyroid surgery. With respect to this clone: No antigen is known for it.

In the authors' methods: Using the CDR3 differences seen across clinicopathological groups, the authors built a distant-metastasis classifier for papillary thyroid cancer, which was meant to discriminate distant-metastatic patients. TCRdb reanalyzed the PCR reads via MiXCR. What appears here as the V and J calls and clone size reflects TCRdb's work, not the paper's. The profile covers 15,000 or so clones, with around 23% appearing a single time and approximately 15% taken by the ten largest. The sequenced sample consisted of adjacent normal tissue. The V and J genes are TRBV27 and TRBJ1-1; D ambiguous. The origin of this receptor is a female donor with papillary thyroid cancer or a benign thyroid nodule (not recorded which). Some clones in this sample may be carry-over from other donors' samples. The CDR3 sequence: CASSFGPPLRNTEAFF. The CDR3 DNA is TGTGCCAGCAGTTTTGGACCCCCTTTGAGGAACACTGAAGCTTTCTTT.